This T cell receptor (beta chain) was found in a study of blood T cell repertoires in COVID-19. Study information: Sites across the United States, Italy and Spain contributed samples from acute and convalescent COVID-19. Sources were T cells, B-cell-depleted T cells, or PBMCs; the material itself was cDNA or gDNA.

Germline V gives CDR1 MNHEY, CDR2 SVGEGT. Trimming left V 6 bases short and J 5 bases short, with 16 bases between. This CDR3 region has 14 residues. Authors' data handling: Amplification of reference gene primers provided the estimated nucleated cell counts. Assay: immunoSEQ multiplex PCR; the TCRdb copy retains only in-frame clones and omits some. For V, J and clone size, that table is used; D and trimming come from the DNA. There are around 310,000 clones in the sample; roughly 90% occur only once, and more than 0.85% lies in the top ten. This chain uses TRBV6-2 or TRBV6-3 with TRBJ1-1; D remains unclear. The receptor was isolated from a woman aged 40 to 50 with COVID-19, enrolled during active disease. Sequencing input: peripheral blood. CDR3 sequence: CASSQRGGRTEAFF. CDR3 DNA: TGTGCCAGCAGCCAACGGGGAGGACGGACTGAAGCTTTCTTT.